These T cell receptor beta chains were read from a single sample in a study of shared clonotypes between healthy human individuals. Generated by immunoSEQ multiplex PCR, the TCRdb table keeps only in-frame clones and is missing some. The top ten hold about 1% of the sample, which has some 1.4 million clones, around 95% seen once. Source material: naive CD4+ T cells sorted from blood. The receptors shown here come from a man aged 25 to 45 in good health. CDR3s leave out the opening cysteine and the closing phenylalanine or tryptophan. The order of the fields is J gene, CDR3 length, V gene, clone size, CDR3 protein. Clone size appears in some rows only: once, few, many, or a class for an expanded clone.

j_gene: TRBJ2-7
len: 15
v_gene: TRBV28
abundance: NA
CDR3aa: ASSPPGLLGFSYEQY

j_gene: TRBJ2-3
len: 11
v_gene: TRBV7-2
abundance: NA
CDR3aa: ASSLAWTDTQY

j_gene: TRBJ2-3
len: 13
v_gene: TRBV25-1
abundance: NA
CDR3aa: ASSPRAGGTDTQY

j_gene: TRBJ2-7
len: 11
v_gene: TRBV7-8
abundance: NA
CDR3aa: ASSLKGTDRPY

j_gene: TRBJ2-7
len: 13
v_gene: TRBV15
abundance: once
CDR3aa: ATSRDRPSPYEQY

j_gene: TRBJ2-1
len: 12
v_gene: TRBV18
abundance: NA
CDR3aa: ASSSGSSYNEQF

j_gene: TRBJ2-7
len: 12
v_gene: TRBV27
abundance: NA
CDR3aa: ASRRMDSPYEQY

j_gene: TRBJ2-3
len: 12
v_gene: TRBV5-4
abundance: NA
CDR3aa: ASTSTVYTDTQY

j_gene: TRBJ2-5
len: 14
v_gene: TRBV18
abundance: NA
CDR3aa: ASSYLRQGAVKTQY

j_gene: TRBJ2-3
len: 11
v_gene: TRBV6-1
abundance: NA
CDR3aa: ASSERGEDTQY

j_gene: TRBJ2-3
len: 12
v_gene: TRBV18
abundance: NA
CDR3aa: ASSPGLLTDTQY

j_gene: TRBJ1-5
len: 10
v_gene: TRBV28
abundance: NA
CDR3aa: ASSLAGQPQH

j_gene: TRBJ1-4
len: 13
v_gene: TRBV27
abundance: NA
CDR3aa: ASRPVGRGHEKLF

j_gene: TRBJ1-4
len: 12
v_gene: TRBV27
abundance: NA
CDR3aa: ASSSGARYEKLF

j_gene: TRBJ2-1
len: 14
v_gene: TRBV10-1
abundance: NA
CDR3aa: ASSQKKGDSRVSQF

j_gene: TRBJ2-7
len: 10
v_gene: TRBV29-1
abundance: NA
CDR3aa: AGQGASYEQY

j_gene: TRBJ1-2
len: 12
v_gene: TRBV28
abundance: NA
CDR3aa: ASIQGVLNYGYT

j_gene: TRBJ2-2
len: 12
v_gene: TRBV29-1
abundance: NA
CDR3aa: SVVYLSGTGELF

j_gene: TRBJ2-3
len: 15
v_gene: TRBV28
abundance: NA
CDR3aa: ASSDRSGRDSTDTQY

j_gene: TRBJ2-5
len: 11
v_gene: TRBV2
abundance: once
CDR3aa: ARTSGNQETQY

j_gene: TRBJ2-2
len: 12
v_gene: TRBV6-5
abundance: NA
CDR3aa: ASTGTGDTGELF

j_gene: TRBJ2-2
len: 14
v_gene: TRBV5-1
abundance: once
CDR3aa: ASSPGTGVNTGELF

j_gene: TRBJ2-1
len: 14
v_gene: TRBV5-8
abundance: NA
CDR3aa: ASSLGRDRGLDEQF

j_gene: TRBJ2-7
len: 11
v_gene: TRBV18
abundance: NA
CDR3aa: ASSLGTGGEQY

j_gene: TRBJ1-2
len: 12
v_gene: TRBV6-6
abundance: NA
CDR3aa: ASSYSNPQQDYT

j_gene: TRBJ1-2
len: 13
v_gene: TRBV28
abundance: NA
CDR3aa: ASSYVIGANYGYT

j_gene: TRBJ1-4
len: 13
v_gene: TRBV13
abundance: few
CDR3aa: ASSLSTGINEKLF